The rows below give T cell receptor beta chains drawn from one sample of a study of radiotherapy plus CTLA-4 blockade in lung cancer. The table came from immunoSEQ multiplex PCR; TCRdb's copy has only in-frame clones and leaves some out. Of 50,000 to 65,000 clones in the sample, 77% were seen once. The source material was peripheral blood, sampled from a patient treated with radiotherapy plus ipilimumab. Receptor source: a human donor with non-small cell lung cancer whose response to radiotherapy plus ipilimumab could not be evaluated. Both conserved end residues are part of each CDR3. D genes are given only for firm matches. The size field is filled for only some rows; it gives once, few, many or a size class.

TRBD2	few	TRBJ2-1	TRBV18	CASSPPGSGALVFF	TGTGCCAGCTCACCACCGGGTAGCGGGGCATTGGTTTTCTTC
.	.	TRBJ2-1	TRBV6-1	CASSPYNERFF	TGTGCCAGCAGTCCGTACAATGAGCGGTTCTTC
.	.	TRBJ2-5	TRBV2	CASNYVVQETQYF	TGTGCCAGCAACTACGTGGTCCAAGAGACCCAGTACTTC
.	.	TRBJ1-1	TRBV4-2	CASSPDTSDTEAFF	TGTGCCAGCAGTCCAGATACATCAGACACTGAAGCTTTCTTT
TRBD1	.	TRBJ1-2	TRBV4-2	CASSQGDRVNYGYTF	TGTGCCAGCAGCCAAGGGGACAGGGTAAACTATGGCTACACCTTC
.	.	TRBJ2-7	TRBV6-5	CASSFGRAASYEQYF	TGTGCCAGCAGTTTCGGCAGGGCGGCCTCCTACGAGCAGTACTTC
TRBD2	.	TRBJ2-5	TRBV4-3	CASSQSSGVGETQYF	TGCGCCAGCAGCCAATCGAGCGGGGTGGGGGAGACCCAGTACTTC
TRBD1	.	TRBJ2-2	TRBV7-2	CASRTGQTNTGELFF	TGTGCCAGCAGAACGGGACAGACAAACACCGGGGAGCTGTTTTTT
TRBD1	.	TRBJ1-6	TRBV18	CASSPDRGRASPLHF	TGTGCCAGCTCACCAGACAGGGGGCGCGCATCACCCCTCCACTTT
.	once	TRBJ1-6	TRBV30	CAWNLLGAGSPLHF	TGTGCCTGGAATCTTCTGGGTGCAGGATCACCCCTCCACTTT
.	.	TRBJ1-6	TRBV5-6	CASGPTASSYNSPLHF	TGTGCCAGCGGTCCGACAGCGAGCTCCTATAATTCACCCCTCCACTTT
.	few	TRBJ2-1	TRBV5-1	CASSRDSPRIEQFF	TGCGCCAGCAGCAGGGACTCCCCGCGGATTGAGCAGTTCTTC
.	once	TRBJ2-2	TRBV19	CATWERVSNTGELFF	TGTGCAACCTGGGAGCGGGTTTCGAACACCGGGGAGCTGTTTTTT
TRBD1	.	TRBJ1-2	TRBV19	CASSTPGGSFYGYTF	TGTGCCAGTAGTACTCCAGGGGGCTCCTTCTATGGCTACACCTTC
.	.	TRBJ1-2	TRBV5-6	CASSPKRTEDGYTF	TGTGCCAGCAGCCCAAAACGGACGGAGGATGGCTACACCTTC
.	.	TRBJ2-2	TRBV4-3	CASSQEMNRASGELFF	TGCGCCAGCAGCCAAGAAATGAACAGGGCCTCCGGGGAGCTGTTTTTT
TRBD1	.	TRBJ1-4	TRBV4-3	CASSPDRNEKLFF	TGCGCCAGCAGCCCGGACAGGAATGAAAAACTGTTTTTT
.	.	TRBJ1-2	TRBV2	CASSSRGANYGYTF	TGTGCCAGCAGTTCGCGGGGCGCTAACTATGGCTACACCTTC
.	.	TRBJ1-5	TRBV7-2	CASSFDRRNQPQHF	TGTGCCAGCAGCTTTGACAGACGCAATCAGCCCCAGCATTTT
TRBD2	few	TRBJ2-7	TRBV18	CASSPIEGLAGDYEQYF	TGTGCCAGCTCACCGATCGAGGGACTAGCGGGGGACTACGAGCAGTACTTC
TRBD1	.	TRBJ2-6	TRBV7-3	CASSLVRGQNVLTF	TGTGCCAGCAGCTTGGTAAGGGGACAGAACGTCCTGACTTTC
.	.	TRBJ2-6	TRBV20-1	CSARSNQVLTF	TGCAGTGCCCGTTCGAACCAGGTCCTGACTTTC
TRBD1	once	TRBJ2-5	TRBV5-1	CASSLFGTGDQETQYF	TGCGCCAGCAGCTTGTTTGGGACAGGGGACCAAGAGACCCAGTACTTC
.	.	TRBJ2-7	TRBV25-1	CASSEYSSPYEQYF	TGTGCCAGCAGTGAATATTCGAGCCCCTACGAGCAGTACTTC
.	.	TRBJ2-1	TRBV4-3	CASSQVPYNEQFF	TGCGCCAGCAGCCAAGTCCCGTACAATGAGCAGTTCTTC
.	few	TRBJ1-5	TRBV4-3	CASSQLYHDNHSNQPQHF	TGCGCCAGCAGCCAACTTTACCACGACAACCATAGCAATCAGCCCCAGCATTTT
.	.	TRBJ2-7	TRBV6-1	CASSEYGVGLASEQYF	TGTGCCAGCAGTGAATACGGCGTTGGGCTAGCGAGTGAGCAGTACTTC
TRBD2	.	TRBJ2-3	TRBV25-1	CASSESILSGGGIHTQYF	TGTGCCAGCAGTGAATCTATCCTAAGCGGGGGAGGTATACATACGCAGTATTTT
.	.	TRBJ1-5	TRBV7-2	CASSLEANQPQHF	TGTGCCAGCAGCTTGGAAGCGAATCAGCCCCAGCATTTT